The 11 T cell receptor beta chains listed next were all sequenced from one sample in a study of blood T cell repertoires in COVID-19. Some clones are missing from TCRdb's copy, which holds only in-frame ones; the method was immunoSEQ multiplex PCR. The sample contains roughly 140,000 clones, about 80% of which appear only once. The sample was peripheral blood. These receptors were obtained from a man aged 65 to 79 with acute or convalescent COVID-19.

The rearrangement joins TRBV6-1 to TRBJ2-7; no clear D. The germline gives CDR1 MNHNS, CDR2 SASEGT. This CDR3 contains 14 residues. V lost 0 bases to trimming and J lost 3 bases, with 9 bases between them. The CDR3 loop is CASSEALASYEQYF. The CDR3 DNA sequence: TGTGCCAGCAGTGAAGCGCTTGCGAGCTACGAGCAGTACTTC.

The chain carries TRBV7-2 and TRBJ2-2; tentative D call: TRBD2 (5 bases). CDR3 length: 15 amino acids. Germline-derived CDR1 and CDR2 are SGHTA and FQGNSA. Trimming shortened V by 1 base and J by 5 bases, and 11 bases separated the two germline ends. The CDR3 nucleotides read TGTGCCAGCAGCTTAGTAGGGAGTAGAACCGGGGAGCTGTTTTTT. It translates to CASSLVGSRTGELFF.

J is TRBJ2-1 and V is TRBV3-1 (or the pseudogene TRBV3-2); 14 bases line up with TRBD2. The CDR3 runs 16 residues. The V and J ends lost 3 bases and 9 bases, in that order; junction bases with no gene match: 7. CDR1 is LGHDT and CDR2 is YNNKEL in the germline V gene (reference sequence). DNA for the CDR3: TGTGCCAGCAGCCACTCCGGGACTAGCGGGAGTGCTGAGCAGTTCTTC. This codes for CASSHSGTSGSAEQFF.

The rearrangement links TRBV7-3 to TRBJ2-1; 7 bases match TRBD1. Trimming removed 5 bases from V and 8 bases from J; junction bases left unmatched: 6. The germline gives CDR1 SGHTA, CDR2 FQGTGA. The CDR3 has 13 amino acids. CDR3 protein: CASSPTGTDEQFF. In DNA form, the CDR3 reads TGTGCCAGCAGCCCGACAGGGACGGATGAGCAGTTCTTC.

The J gene is TRBJ2-3, the V gene TRBV20-1, with D possibly matching TRBD2 (6 bases). Deletions cut 6 bases from V and 8 bases from J, with 12 bases between. The CDR3 covers 11 residues. Germline V gene lookup returns CDR1 DFQATT and CDR2 SNEGSKA (reference sequence). The CDR3, as DNA: TGCAGTGCCGCCGTGGGGGGTACGCAGTATTTT. Encoded protein: CSAAVGGTQYF.

V gene TRBV3-1 (or the pseudogene TRBV3-2) combines with J gene TRBJ2-1; no clear D. The length of the CDR3 is 13 residues. V lost 2 bases and J 5 bases, leaving 7 bases between the germline ends. Germline CDR1 reads LGHDT; CDR2 reads YNNKEL (reference sequence). CDR3 residues: CASSQKSNNEQFF. CDR3 nucleotides: TGTGCCAGCAGCCAAAAAAGCAACAATGAGCAGTTCTTC.

This clone was picked up a small number of times. The genes are TRBV30 and TRBJ1-4; D remains unclear. V was clipped by 0 bases and J by 3 bases, with 5 bases between them. Per the germline V gene, CDR1 is GTSNPN and CDR2 is SVGIG (reference sequence). The CDR3 spans 13 residues. Here the CDR3 DNA reads TGTGCCTGGAGTGTACAGCCTAATGAAAAACTGTTTTTT. It is translated as CAWSVQPNEKLFF. The full variable domain, in which reference TRBV30 and TRBJ1-4 provide the parts outside the CDR3, is SQTIHQWPATLVQPVGSPLSLECTVEGTSNPNLYWYRQAAGRGLQLLFYSVGIGQISSEVPQNLSASRPQDRQFILSSKKLLLSDSGFYLCAWSVQPNEKLFFGSGTQLSVL.

The chain is built from TRBV11-2 and TRBJ2-5, with TRBD1 identical over 8 bases. The CDR3 has 13 amino acids. V dropped 6 bases and J dropped 5; count of bases not matched to a gene: 5. The germline V gene has CDR1 SGHAT and CDR2 FQNNGV. CDR3 nucleotides: TGTGCCAGCAGAAATCGACAGGGGGAGACCCAGTACTTC. As protein: CASRNRQGETQYF.

V is TRBV4-1 and J is TRBJ2-2, with TRBD2 matching over 7 bases. The V segment lost 3 bases and the J segment 2 bases; nucleotides outside the gene matches: 12. This CDR3 is built from 18 residues. The V gene's germline CDR1 is MGHRA and CDR2 YSYEKL. CDR3 DNA sequence: TGCGCCAGCAGCCACCTATTAGGAGCGGGAACTAACACCGGGGAGCTGTTTTTT. It codes for CASSHLLGAGTNTGELFF.

This clone was seen a handful of times. J is TRBJ1-1 and V is TRBV5-4; possible D gene TRBD1, 5 bases. V was clipped by 1 base and J by 0 bases, with 10 bases between them. The CDR3 is 15 residues long. Germline V CDR1 and CDR2: SGHNT, YYREEE (reference sequence). The CDR3 spells CASSLFDSLNTEAFF. Here the CDR3 DNA reads TGTGCCAGCAGCTTGTTTGACAGCTTGAACACTGAAGCTTTCTTT.

The J gene is TRBJ2-6, the V gene TRBV5-1, with 11 nucleotides matching TRBD1. The J segment lost 0 bases and the V segment lost 2 bases, leaving 1 base of the junction unmatched. The CDR3 has 17 amino acids. The V gene's germline CDR1 is SGHRS and CDR2 YFSETQ. CDR3 bases: TGCGCCAGCAGCTTCGGGACAGGGGGCTCTGGGGCCAACGTCCTGACTTTC. Its protein is CASSFGTGGSGANVLTF.